Listed below are T cell receptor beta chains from one sample, sequenced in a study of T-cell memory formation after mild COVID-19. TCRdb analysed the 5' RACE reads with MiXCR anew, one entry per CDR3 protein. The sample holds around 320,000 distinct CDR3 sequences, about 13% seen once. Material for sequencing was PBMCs or a T cell subset sorted from them (not recorded which). The receptors shown here come from a man between 18 and 29 years old who had mild COVID-19 (a few samples of this study predate the infection). Cell type and time point are not known. The CDR3 runs from the conserved cysteine through the conserved F or W. A D gene is named only where the DNA matches it firmly. Clone size is not always given. Where it is, it says once, few, many or a class for expanded clones.

j_call: TRBJ2-5
d_call: -
clone_size: many
v_call: TRBV20-1
cdr3_length: 12
cdr3_aa: CSPKGGGETQYF
cdr3_nt: TGCAGTCCCAAAGGGGGGGGAGAGACCCAGTACTTC

j_call: TRBJ2-3
d_call: TRBD1
clone_size: -
v_call: TRBV7-8
cdr3_length: 15
cdr3_aa: CASSLALGQGVMQYF
cdr3_nt: TGTGCCAGCAGCTTAGCGCTGGGACAGGGGGTTATGCAGTATTTT

j_call: TRBJ1-5
d_call: -
clone_size: -
v_call: TRBV15
cdr3_length: 14
cdr3_aa: CATSRDQGAQPQHF
cdr3_nt: TGTGCCACCAGCAGAGATCAGGGCGCTCAGCCCCAGCATTTT

j_call: TRBJ2-7
d_call: TRBD1
clone_size: -
v_call: TRBV5-1
cdr3_length: 15
cdr3_aa: CASSLAGTGEYEQYF
cdr3_nt: TGCGCCAGCAGCTTGGCCGGGACAGGGGAGTACGAGCAGTACTTC

j_call: TRBJ1-2
d_call: -
clone_size: -
v_call: TRBV4-3
cdr3_length: 15
cdr3_aa: CASSQGTDQVRGYTF
cdr3_nt: TGCGCCAGCAGCCAAGGCACCGACCAGGTCAGGGGCTACACCTTC

j_call: TRBJ2-7
d_call: TRBD1
clone_size: -
v_call: TRBV10-3
cdr3_length: 14
cdr3_aa: CAISEQGAFDEQYF
cdr3_nt: TGTGCCATCAGCGAACAGGGGGCGTTCGACGAGCAGTACTTC

j_call: TRBJ2-4
d_call: -
clone_size: few
v_call: TRBV11-2
cdr3_length: 12
cdr3_aa: CASSGSGLSSHF
cdr3_nt: TGTGCCAGCAGCGGGTCGGGACTCAGTTCGCACTTC

j_call: TRBJ1-1
d_call: -
clone_size: -
v_call: TRBV10-3
cdr3_length: 16
cdr3_aa: CAISESEGSSNTEAFF
cdr3_nt: TGTGCCATCAGTGAGTCAGAGGGCAGCTCGAACACTGAAGCTTTCTTT

j_call: TRBJ2-3
d_call: TRBD2
clone_size: few
v_call: TRBV5-5
cdr3_length: 15
cdr3_aa: CASTRGWGGTDTQYF
cdr3_nt: TGTGCCAGCACCCGGGGATGGGGGGGAACAGATACGCAGTATTTT

j_call: TRBJ2-7
d_call: -
clone_size: few
v_call: TRBV7-2
cdr3_length: 15
cdr3_aa: CASSLAQTGSYEQYF
cdr3_nt: TGTGCCAGCAGCTTAGCTCAGACAGGATCCTACGAGCAGTACTTC

j_call: TRBJ1-2
d_call: TRBD1
clone_size: few
v_call: TRBV6-6
cdr3_length: 12
cdr3_aa: CASSAGTGDHTF
cdr3_nt: TGTGCCAGCAGTGCCGGGACAGGGGATCACACCTTC

j_call: TRBJ1-1
d_call: -
clone_size: -
v_call: TRBV3-1
cdr3_length: 14
cdr3_aa: CASSRGQLNTEAFF
cdr3_nt: TGTGCCAGCAGCCGGGGACAACTGAACACTGAAGCTTTCTTT

j_call: TRBJ1-1
d_call: TRBD1
clone_size: few
v_call: TRBV4-1
cdr3_length: 18
cdr3_aa: CASSQDQGQGARGTEAFF
cdr3_nt: TGCGCCAGCAGCCAAGATCAGGGACAGGGGGCCAGGGGCACTGAAGCTTTCTTT

j_call: TRBJ2-3
d_call: TRBD2
clone_size: -
v_call: TRBV19
cdr3_length: 14
cdr3_aa: CASSLGRESDTQYF
cdr3_nt: TGTGCCAGTAGCCTCGGGCGGGAGTCAGATACGCAGTATTTT

j_call: TRBJ2-1
d_call: -
clone_size: few
v_call: TRBV6-5
cdr3_length: 15
cdr3_aa: CASSYGAGGTDEQFF
cdr3_nt: TGTGCCAGCAGTTACGGGGCGGGTGGTACGGATGAGCAGTTCTTC

j_call: TRBJ1-5
d_call: -
clone_size: -
v_call: TRBV15
cdr3_length: 15
cdr3_aa: CATSRVGISNQPQHF
cdr3_nt: TGTGCCACCAGCAGAGTCGGGATTAGCAATCAGCCCCAGCATTTT

j_call: TRBJ1-1
d_call: -
clone_size: many
v_call: TRBV7-8
cdr3_length: 14
cdr3_aa: CASSLTDLNTEAFF
cdr3_nt: TGTGCCAGCAGCTTAACCGACTTGAACACTGAAGCTTTCTTT

j_call: TRBJ1-2
d_call: -
clone_size: -
v_call: TRBV4-3
cdr3_length: 16
cdr3_aa: CASSQDLGGPSYGYTF
cdr3_nt: TGCGCCAGCAGCCAAGATCTGGGGGGCCCTAGCTATGGCTACACCTTC

j_call: TRBJ2-3
d_call: TRBD2
clone_size: few
v_call: TRBV20-1
cdr3_length: 15
cdr3_aa: CSAEGTSGSTDTQYF
cdr3_nt: TGCAGTGCCGAGGGGACTAGCGGCTCCACAGATACGCAGTATTTT

j_call: TRBJ1-6
d_call: -
clone_size: few
v_call: TRBV7-2
cdr3_length: 15
cdr3_aa: CASSREGTYNSPLHF
cdr3_nt: TGTGCCAGCAGCCGAGAAGGGACTTATAATTCACCCCTCCACTTT

j_call: TRBJ2-3
d_call: -
clone_size: -
v_call: TRBV20-1
cdr3_length: 12
cdr3_aa: CSAQGFTDTQYF
cdr3_nt: TGCAGTGCCCAGGGGTTTACAGATACGCAGTATTTT

j_call: TRBJ1-1
d_call: -
clone_size: few
v_call: TRBV4-1
cdr3_length: 13
cdr3_aa: CASSQDTNTEAFF
cdr3_nt: TGCGCCAGCAGCCAAGACACGAACACTGAAGCTTTCTTT

j_call: TRBJ2-4
d_call: TRBD1
clone_size: many
v_call: TRBV27
cdr3_length: 15
cdr3_aa: CASSRQRDRSNGPCF
cdr3_nt: TGTGCCAGCAGCCGACAAAGGGACAGGTCAAATGGTCCGTGCTTC

j_call: TRBJ2-7
d_call: -
clone_size: few
v_call: TRBV6-5
cdr3_length: 14
cdr3_aa: CASSRTGGLYEQYF
cdr3_nt: TGTGCCAGCAGCCGGACGGGTGGCCTCTACGAGCAGTACTTC

j_call: TRBJ2-1
d_call: -
clone_size: -
v_call: TRBV29-1
cdr3_length: 15
cdr3_aa: CSVEEGVSAGNEQFF
cdr3_nt: TGCAGCGTTGAGGAGGGCGTCTCGGCGGGGAATGAGCAGTTCTTC

j_call: TRBJ1-1
d_call: -
clone_size: -
v_call: TRBV6-5
cdr3_length: 18
cdr3_aa: CASSYSARGGGMNTEAFF
cdr3_nt: TGTGCCAGCAGTTACTCGGCCAGGGGCGGGGGAATGAACACTGAAGCTTTCTTT

j_call: TRBJ2-7
d_call: TRBD2
clone_size: few
v_call: TRBV9
cdr3_length: 15
cdr3_aa: CASSVVGAGDDEQYF
cdr3_nt: TGTGCCAGCAGCGTCGTAGGAGCGGGGGATGACGAGCAGTACTTC

j_call: TRBJ1-6
d_call: -
clone_size: few
v_call: TRBV4-1
cdr3_length: 12
cdr3_aa: CASSTVASPLHF
cdr3_nt: TGCGCCAGCAGCACTGTGGCTTCACCCCTCCACTTT

j_call: TRBJ2-3
d_call: TRBD2
clone_size: many
v_call: TRBV5-4
cdr3_length: 17
cdr3_aa: CASSWVAGSGSTDTQYF
cdr3_nt: TGTGCCAGCAGCTGGGTAGCGGGGTCCGGAAGCACAGATACGCAGTATTTT

j_call: TRBJ2-7
d_call: -
clone_size: -
v_call: TRBV7-9
cdr3_length: 13
cdr3_aa: CASSPPFSYEQYF
cdr3_nt: TGTGCCAGCAGCCCCCCATTCTCCTACGAGCAGTACTTC

j_call: TRBJ2-5
d_call: -
clone_size: few
v_call: TRBV4-1
cdr3_length: 16
cdr3_aa: CASSQWGRGNQETQYF
cdr3_nt: TGCGCCAGCAGCCAGTGGGGTAGGGGGAACCAAGAGACCCAGTACTTC

j_call: TRBJ2-2
d_call: -
clone_size: few
v_call: TRBV12-3/TRBV12-4
cdr3_length: 13
cdr3_aa: CATRLGDTGELFF
cdr3_nt: TGTGCCACCCGGCTGGGGGACACCGGGGAGCTGTTTTTT

j_call: TRBJ1-1
d_call: -
clone_size: many
v_call: TRBV12-3/TRBV12-4
cdr3_length: 15
cdr3_aa: CASTSRQVLASEAFF
cdr3_nt: TGTGCCAGCACTAGCAGACAGGTTTTAGCTTCTGAAGCTTTCTTT

j_call: TRBJ1-6
d_call: -
clone_size: -
v_call: TRBV28
cdr3_length: 15
cdr3_aa: CASSLNSGRNSPLHF
cdr3_nt: TGTGCCAGCAGTTTAAACTCAGGGCGGAATTCACCCCTCCACTTT

j_call: TRBJ2-5
d_call: TRBD1
clone_size: -
v_call: TRBV6-6
cdr3_length: 17
cdr3_aa: CASSYPHPGQNGETQYF
cdr3_nt: TGTGCCAGCAGTTACCCGCACCCGGGACAGAACGGGGAGACCCAGTACTTC

j_call: TRBJ2-1
d_call: -
clone_size: -
v_call: TRBV20-1
cdr3_length: 15
cdr3_aa: CSVRHRDLDYNEQFF
cdr3_nt: TGCAGTGTCCGCCACCGGGACTTGGATTACAATGAGCAGTTCTTC